This T cell receptor (beta chain) comes out of a study of response to subunit inactivated influenza vaccine. Using its own MiXCR run on the RT-PCR reads, TCRdb lists one record per CDR3 protein. The repertoire holds 490,000 or so distinct CDR3 sequences, with 7.5% to 8.5% as singletons. The CDR3 totals 16 residues. The germline gives CDR1 LGHNA, CDR2 YSLEER. V lost 0 bases to trimming and J lost 9 bases; unmatched junction nucleotides: 9. Findings and limits, study-wide: The authors offered the suggestion that each seasonal influenza vaccination recruits few new T cells.

This clonotype occurred a few times. As yet, its antigen is unknown. The V and J genes are TRBV4-3 and TRBJ2-1; TRBD2 matches 9 bases. Here the sequenced sample was PBMCs from blood, taken less than 30 months after vaccination. This receptor was identified in a man aged 50-75 years who received an inactivated influenza vaccine. The CDR3 DNA sequence: TGCGCCAGCAGCCAAGATTCGTTAGCGGGAGTTATTGAGCAGTTCTTC. Its translation is CASSQDSLAGVIEQFF.